The clone carrying this TCR beta chain was seen only once. TCR beta VDJ and CDR3 profiles were obtained from a genomic DNA template. TCRdb used MiXCR to reprocess the reads, holding one entry per CDR3 protein. The sample holds about 180,000 distinct CDR3 sequences, around half seen once. This CDR3 region has 16 residues. Germline assignment: CDR1 DFQATT and CDR2 SNEGSKA (reference sequence). Unmatched junction bases numbered 8, after V lost 3 bases and J lost 7 bases. This sample is drawn from a study of CD8+CD57+ T cells in acquired aplastic anemia. This clonotype was sampled from a human donor in good health. V is TRBV20-1 and J is TRBJ2-1; 14 bases line up with TRBD2. Sequences were obtained from sorted CD4+, CD8+, or CD8+CD57+ T cells (not recorded which) from PBMCs. The CDR3 sequence is CSARDPGLAGVNEQFF. The CDR3 DNA sequence: TGCAGTGCTAGGGACCCGGGACTAGCGGGGGTGAATGAGCAGTTCTTC.